The clone carrying this TCR beta chain was detected a few times. The antigen is not known. The sample is drawn from a study of metastatic and nonmetastatic thyroid tumors. Study observations and caveats: According to reports, the diversity of TCR beta was significantly higher in malignant thyroid tumors than in benign nodules, and this held in both blood and tumor samples.

Germline CDR1 is SGHVS and CDR2 is FNYEAQ. V shed 4 bases and J shed 5 bases, with 9 bases lying between them. This CDR3 is 14 amino acids long. Every patient underwent thyroid surgery untreated. TCRdb re-analyzed the PCR reads through MiXCR. The sample yields just under 45,000 clones, roughly 3.2% seen once. The sequencing input was blood. The sequence derives from a female donor with papillary thyroid cancer or a benign thyroid nodule (not recorded which). Some clones in this sample may be carry-over from other donors' samples. V gene TRBV7-6 combines with J gene TRBJ1-6; D call uncertain. The CDR3 nucleotides are TGTGCCAGCAGCTCCCACAAAGATAATTCACCCCTCCACTTT. Its protein is CASSSHKDNSPLHF.